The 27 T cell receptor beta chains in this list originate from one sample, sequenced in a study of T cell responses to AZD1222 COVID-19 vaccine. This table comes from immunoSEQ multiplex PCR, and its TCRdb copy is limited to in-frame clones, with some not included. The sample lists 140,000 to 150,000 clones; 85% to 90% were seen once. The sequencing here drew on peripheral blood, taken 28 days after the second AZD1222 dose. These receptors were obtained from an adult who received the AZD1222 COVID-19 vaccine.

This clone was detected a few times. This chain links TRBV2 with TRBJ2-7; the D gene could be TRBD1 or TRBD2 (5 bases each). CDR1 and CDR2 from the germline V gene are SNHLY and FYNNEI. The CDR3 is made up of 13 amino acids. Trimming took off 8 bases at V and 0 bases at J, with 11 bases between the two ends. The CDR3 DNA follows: TGTGCCAGCGGGACCCTAAGCTCCTACGAGCAGTACTTC. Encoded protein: CASGTLSSYEQYF.

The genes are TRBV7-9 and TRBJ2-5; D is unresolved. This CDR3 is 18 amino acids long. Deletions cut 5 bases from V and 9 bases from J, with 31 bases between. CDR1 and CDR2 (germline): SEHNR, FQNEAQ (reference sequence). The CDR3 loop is CASSLGPTLQHKRPPQYF. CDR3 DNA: TGTGCCAGCAGCCTAGGTCCGACACTACAACACAAGAGACCGCCCCAGTACTTC. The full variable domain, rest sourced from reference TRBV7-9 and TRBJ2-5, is DTGVSQNPRHKITKRGQNVTFRCDPISEHNRLYWYRQTLGQGPEFLTYFQNEAQLEKSRLLSDRFSAERPKGSFSTLEIQRTEQGDSAMYLCASSLGPTLQHKRPPQYFGPGTRLLVL.

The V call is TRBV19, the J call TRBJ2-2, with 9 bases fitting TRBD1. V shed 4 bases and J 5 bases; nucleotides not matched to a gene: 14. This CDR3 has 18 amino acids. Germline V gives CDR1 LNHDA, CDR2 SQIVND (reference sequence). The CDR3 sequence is CASSKYGGQGTGTGELFF. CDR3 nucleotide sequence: TGTGCCAGTAGTAAATATGGGGGACAGGGCACGGGTACCGGGGAGCTGTTTTTT.

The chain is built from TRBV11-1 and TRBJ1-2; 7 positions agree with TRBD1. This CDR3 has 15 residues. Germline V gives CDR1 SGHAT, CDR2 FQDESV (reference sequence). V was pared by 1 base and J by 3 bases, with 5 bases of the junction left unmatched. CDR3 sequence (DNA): TGTGCCAGCAGCTTAGGATTGCAGGGGGACTATGGCTACACCTTC. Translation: CASSLGLQGDYGYTF. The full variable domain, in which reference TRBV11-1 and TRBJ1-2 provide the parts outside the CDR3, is EAEVAQSPRYKITEKSQAVAFWCDPISGHATLYWYRQILGQGPELLVQFQDESVVDDSQLPKDRFSAERLKGVDSTLKIQPAELGDSAMYLCASSLGLQGDYGYTFGSGTRLTVV.

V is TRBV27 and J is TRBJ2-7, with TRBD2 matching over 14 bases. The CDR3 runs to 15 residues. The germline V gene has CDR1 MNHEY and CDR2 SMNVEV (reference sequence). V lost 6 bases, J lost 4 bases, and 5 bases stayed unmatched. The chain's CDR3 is CASRPGLAGAYEQYF. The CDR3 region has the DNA TGTGCCAGCAGACCGGGACTAGCGGGGGCGTACGAGCAGTACTTC.

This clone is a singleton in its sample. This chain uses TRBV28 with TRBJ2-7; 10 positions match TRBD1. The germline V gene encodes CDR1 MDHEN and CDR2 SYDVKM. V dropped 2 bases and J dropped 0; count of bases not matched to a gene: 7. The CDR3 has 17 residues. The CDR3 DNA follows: TGTGCCAGCAGTTTACCGGGACAGGGGACAACCTCCTACGAGCAGTACTTC. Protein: CASSLPGQGTTSYEQYF.

CDR3 sequence reads: CASSQVGYYNEQFF. The DNA of the CDR3 is TGTGCCAGCAGCCAAGTAGGCTATTACAATGAGCAGTTCTTC. This sequence joins TRBV3-1 (or the pseudogene TRBV3-2) and TRBJ2-1; D gene unclear. V was trimmed by 1 base and J by 4 bases, leaving 8 bases between them. The CDR3 spans 14 residues. Germline-derived CDR1 and CDR2 are LGHDT and YNNKEL (reference sequence).

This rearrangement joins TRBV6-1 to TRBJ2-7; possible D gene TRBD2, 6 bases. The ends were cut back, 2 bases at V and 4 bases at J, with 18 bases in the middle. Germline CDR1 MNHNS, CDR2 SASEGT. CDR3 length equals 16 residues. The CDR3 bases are TGTGCCAGCAGTGAACCGTGGGCACGCGGAGGGTACGAGCAGTACTTC. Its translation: CASSEPWARGGYEQYF.

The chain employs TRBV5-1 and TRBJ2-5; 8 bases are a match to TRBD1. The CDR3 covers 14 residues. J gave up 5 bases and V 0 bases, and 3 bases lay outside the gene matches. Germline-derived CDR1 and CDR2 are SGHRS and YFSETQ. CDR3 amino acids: CASSLGQGSETQYF. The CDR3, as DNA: TGCGCCAGCAGCTTGGGACAGGGGAGCGAGACCCAGTACTTC.

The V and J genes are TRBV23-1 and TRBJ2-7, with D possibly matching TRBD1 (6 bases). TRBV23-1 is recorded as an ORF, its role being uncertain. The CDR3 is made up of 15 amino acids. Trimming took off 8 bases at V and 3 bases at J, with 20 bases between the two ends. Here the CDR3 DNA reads TGCGCCAGCCATCCCAGGGACACGCGAAACTACGAGCAGTACTTC. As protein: CASHPRDTRNYEQYF.

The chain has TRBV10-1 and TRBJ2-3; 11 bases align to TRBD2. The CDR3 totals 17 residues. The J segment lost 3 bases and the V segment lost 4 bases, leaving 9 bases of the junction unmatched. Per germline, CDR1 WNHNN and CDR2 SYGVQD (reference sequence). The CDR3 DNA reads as TGCGCCAGCAGTGTACCGGACACTAGCGGGAGTACAGATACGCAGTATTTT. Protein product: CASSVPDTSGSTDTQYF.

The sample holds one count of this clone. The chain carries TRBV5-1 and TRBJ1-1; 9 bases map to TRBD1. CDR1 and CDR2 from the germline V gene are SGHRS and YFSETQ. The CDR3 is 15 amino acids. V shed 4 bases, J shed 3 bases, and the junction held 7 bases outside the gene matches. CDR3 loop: CASSQMGQGYTEAFF. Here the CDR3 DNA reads TGCGCCAGCAGCCAGATGGGACAGGGCTACACTGAAGCTTTCTTT.

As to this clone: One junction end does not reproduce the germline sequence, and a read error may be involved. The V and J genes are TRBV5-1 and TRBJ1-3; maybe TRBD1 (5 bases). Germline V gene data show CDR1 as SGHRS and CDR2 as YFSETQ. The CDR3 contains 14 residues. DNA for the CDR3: TGCGCCAGCAGCACCGGACACTCTGGAACCACCATATATTTT. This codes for CASSTGHSGTTIYF.

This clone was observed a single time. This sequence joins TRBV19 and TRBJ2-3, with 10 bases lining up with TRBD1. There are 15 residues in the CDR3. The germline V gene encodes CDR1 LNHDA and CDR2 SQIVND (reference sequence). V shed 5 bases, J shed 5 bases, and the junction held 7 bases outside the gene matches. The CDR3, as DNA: TGTGCCAGTAGTCCCCGACAGGGGGCAAGAGATACGCAGTATTTT. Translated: CASSPRQGARDTQYF.

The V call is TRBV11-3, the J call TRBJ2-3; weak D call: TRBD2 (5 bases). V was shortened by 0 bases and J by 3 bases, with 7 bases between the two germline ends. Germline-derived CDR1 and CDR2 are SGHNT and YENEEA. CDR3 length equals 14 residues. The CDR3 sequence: CASSLDRDTDTQYF. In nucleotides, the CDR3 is TGTGCCAGCAGCTTAGATCGGGATACAGATACGCAGTATTTT.

CDR3 sequence reads: CASSPGTNYGYTF. DNA for the CDR3: TGCGCCAGCAGCCCCGGGACGAACTATGGCTACACCTTC. This chain links TRBV5-1 with TRBJ1-2; a weak D match, TRBD1 (5 bases). Trimming removed 4 bases from V and 2 bases from J, with 9 bases in between. From germline, CDR1 is SGHRS and CDR2 YFSETQ. The CDR3 has 13 amino acids.

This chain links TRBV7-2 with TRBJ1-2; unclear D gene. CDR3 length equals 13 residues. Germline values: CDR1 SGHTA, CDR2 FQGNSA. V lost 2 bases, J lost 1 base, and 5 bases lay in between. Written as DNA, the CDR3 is TGTGCCAGCAGCTTAACCCATAACTATGGCTACACCTTC. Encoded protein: CASSLTHNYGYTF. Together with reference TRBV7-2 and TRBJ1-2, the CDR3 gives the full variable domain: GAGVSQSPSNKVTEKGKDVELRCDPISGHTALYWYRQSLGQGLEFLIYFQGNSAPDKSGLPSDRFSAERTGGSVSTLTIQRTQQEDSAVYLCASSLTHNYGYTFGSGTRLTVV.

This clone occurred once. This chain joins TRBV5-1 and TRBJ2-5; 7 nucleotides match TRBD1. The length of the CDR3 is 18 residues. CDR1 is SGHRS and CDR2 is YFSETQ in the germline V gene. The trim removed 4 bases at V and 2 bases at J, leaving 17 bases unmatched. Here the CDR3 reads CASSPDRVRIEIQETQYF. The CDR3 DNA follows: TGCGCCAGCAGCCCCGACAGGGTTCGAATCGAGATACAAGAGACCCAGTACTTC.

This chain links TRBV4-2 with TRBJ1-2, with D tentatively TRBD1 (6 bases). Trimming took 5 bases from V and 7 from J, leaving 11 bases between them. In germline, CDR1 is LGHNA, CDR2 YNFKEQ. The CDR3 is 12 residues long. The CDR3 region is CASSATGSGYTF. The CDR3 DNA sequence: TGTGCCAGCAGCGCCACAGGGTCTGGCTACACCTTC.

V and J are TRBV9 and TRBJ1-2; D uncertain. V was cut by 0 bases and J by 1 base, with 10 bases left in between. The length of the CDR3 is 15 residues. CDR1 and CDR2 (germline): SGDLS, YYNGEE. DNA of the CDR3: TGTGCCAGCAGCGTAGCTGAGAACGTTAACTATGGCTACACCTTC. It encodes CASSVAENVNYGYTF.

CDR3 sequence: CASSDFYEQYF. The CDR3 nucleotides are TGTGCCAGTAGTGATTTCTACGAGCAGTACTTC. V and J are TRBV19 and TRBJ2-7; D gene ambiguous. Trimming took off 5 bases at V and 3 bases at J, with 5 bases between the two ends. This CDR3 is built from 11 residues. The germline V gene has CDR1 LNHDA and CDR2 SQIVND (reference sequence).

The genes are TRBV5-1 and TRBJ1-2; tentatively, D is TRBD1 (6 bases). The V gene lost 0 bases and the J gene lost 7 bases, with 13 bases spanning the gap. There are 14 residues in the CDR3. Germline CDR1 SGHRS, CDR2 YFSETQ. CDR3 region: CASSLEGGGSGYTF. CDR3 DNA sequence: TGCGCCAGCAGCTTGGAGGGGGGTGGAAGTGGCTACACCTTC.

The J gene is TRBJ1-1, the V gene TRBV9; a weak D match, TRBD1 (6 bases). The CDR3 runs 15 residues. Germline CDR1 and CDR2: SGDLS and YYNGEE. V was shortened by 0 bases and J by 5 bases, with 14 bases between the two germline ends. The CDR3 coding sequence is TGTGCCAGCAGCGTAGATGGGGGCGACTATACTGAAGCTTTCTTT. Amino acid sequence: CASSVDGGDYTEAFF.

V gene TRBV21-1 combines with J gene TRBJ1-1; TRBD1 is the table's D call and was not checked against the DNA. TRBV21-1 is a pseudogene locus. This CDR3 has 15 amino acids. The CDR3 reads CASSSYRGLGTEAFF. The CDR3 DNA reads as TGTGCCAGCAGCTCCTACAGGGGATTAGGAACTGAAGCTTTCTTT.

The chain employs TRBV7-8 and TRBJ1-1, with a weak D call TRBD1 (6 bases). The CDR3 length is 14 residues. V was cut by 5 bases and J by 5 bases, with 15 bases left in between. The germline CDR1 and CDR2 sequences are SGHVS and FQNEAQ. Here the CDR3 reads CASSPEGGWTEAFF. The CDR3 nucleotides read TGTGCCAGCAGCCCCGAGGGGGGTTGGACTGAAGCTTTCTTT. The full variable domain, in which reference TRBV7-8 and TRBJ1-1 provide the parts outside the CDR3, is GAGVSQSPRYKVAKRGQDVALRCDPISGHVSLFWYQQALGQGPEFLTYFQNEAQLDKSGLPSDRFFAERPEGSVSTLKIQRTQQEDSAVYLCASSPEGGWTEAFFGQGTRLTVV.

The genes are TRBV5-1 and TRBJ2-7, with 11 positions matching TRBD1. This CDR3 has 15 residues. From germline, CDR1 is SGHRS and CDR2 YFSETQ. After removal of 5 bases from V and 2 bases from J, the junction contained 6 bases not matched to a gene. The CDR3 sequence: CASRRTGGLPYEQYF. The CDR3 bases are TGCGCCAGCAGAAGGACAGGGGGCCTTCCCTACGAGCAGTACTTC. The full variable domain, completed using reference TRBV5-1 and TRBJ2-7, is KAGVTQTPRYLIKTRGQQVTLSCSPISGHRSVSWYQQTPGQGLQFLFEYFSETQRNKGNFPGRFSGRQFSNSRSEMNVSTLELGDSALYLCASRRTGGLPYEQYFGPGTRLTVT.

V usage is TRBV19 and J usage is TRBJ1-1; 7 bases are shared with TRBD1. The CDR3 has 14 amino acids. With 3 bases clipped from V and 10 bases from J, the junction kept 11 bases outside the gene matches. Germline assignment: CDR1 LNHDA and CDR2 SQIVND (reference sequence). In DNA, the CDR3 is TGTGCCAGTAGTATGGGACAGCGGGGGCGACGAGCTTTCTTT. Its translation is CASSMGQRGRRAFF.